This entry features one T cell receptor beta chain sequence. This clonotype was detected a few times. Its antigen is currently not known. No base quality information exists; no much larger clone differs at one position. Stable Graves' hyperthyroidism was defined as the absence of progression to ophthalmopathy over 18 months of follow-up. Hyperthyroidism patients were newly diagnosed, had a disease duration of under 2 months, and were aged 18 to 65 years. Exclusion was applied to patients with uncontrolled infections, other autoimmune diseases, pregnancy or lactation. Clinical symptoms, serum thyroxine and TRAb, thyroid ultrasound, and orbital computed tomography formed the basis for the diagnoses. Ficoll-Paque density gradient centrifugation was used to isolate PBMCs from 10 ml of fresh peripheral blood. Total RNA was extracted using Trizol reagent, and RNA quality was assessed on an Agilent 2100 Bioanalyzer.

This sample is part of a study of T cells in Graves' hyperthyroidism and ophthalmopathy (dated by TCRdb to between 2018 and 2021). Regarding the research as a whole: Peripheral blood was collected at initial diagnosis, before any treatment. Prospective prediction of ophthalmopathy was tested in an independent validation cohort of under 20 hyperthyroidism patients and 17 patients who later progressed to ophthalmopathy. According to the paper, TCR Vbeta CDR3 sequencing was carried out on some 130 peripheral blood samples, which came from 40 to 45 ophthalmopathy, 75 or so hyperthyroidism and about 17 progressor patients. For training and testing, the 100 or so patients in the discovery cohort were randomly divided in a 7:3 ratio. The study also compared thyroid tissue and blood T-cell repertoires from roughly six Graves' hyperthyroidism patients. To identify distinguishing TCR V-J signatures, a discovery cohort of about 95 patients was used, comprising 40 to 45 with Graves' ophthalmopathy and some 57 with stable Graves' hyperthyroidism. After sampling, hyperthyroidism patients received methimazole starting at 30 mg daily, and ophthalmopathy patients received high-dose intravenous methylprednisolone. Summary of the overall study and its limitations: During validation, the model predicted progression to ophthalmopathy a median of around six months ahead of onset, with more than 55% sensitivity and 72.22% specificity. Most expanded thyroid clonotypes (frequency above 0.001) were also detected in blood, a finding suggesting that blood repertoires may reflect thyroid immune responses. In cross-validation, a model built on a 13 V-J signature told ophthalmopathy apart from stable hyperthyroidism with just under 90% sensitivity and 81% to 82% specificity, and in testing the same model reached 80%/75%. No statistical method was used to set the sample size in advance, and investigators knew the group allocation.

The germline V gene (reference sequence) supplies CDR1 DFQATT and CDR2 SNEGSKA. V drops 6 bases and J drops 6 bases, leaving 23 bases in between. The CDR3, cysteine through phenylalanine, is 16 amino acids long. Of the read, only the CDR3 DNA is kept; its 48 bases are in frame from base 1. Amplification of TCR beta CDR3 regions was carried out from RNA transcripts. A first-round RT-PCR of the TCR CDR3 used the HTBI primer set with the Qiagen OneStep RT-PCR kit. A second multiplex PCR round built the libraries, followed by size selection and purification. Paired-end sequencing of the libraries was performed with 100 bp reads on an Illumina HiSeq2000. The published analysis was carried out like this. SOAPnuke was used to process the raw data, removing reads that contained adapters or uncalled bases, had a mean Phred below 15, or lacked an exact match to the constant primer or identifier. COPE v1.2.5 was used to merge the high-quality paired reads, and each unique nucleotide sequence was defined as a clonotype. MiTCR v1.1 was used to align clonotypes to the IMGT TRBV, TRBD and TRBJ reference segments. The analysis included only V-J combinations with a frequency above 0.0001, which together covered roughly 99% of the repertoires. The TCS score was defined as F50 (clonal expansion) divided by E x V (chaos), with BLOSUM62-based TCRdist calculated between CDR3 peptides within each V-J. Welch's t-statistics and random forest reduced several hundred V-J features to roughly 13, which were used in a naive Bayes classifier (R e1071). The public sequencing data were trimmed at Q25 with fastp and processed into clonotypes with MiXCR by TCRdb, which kept only in-frame beta chains. Rows with one shared CDR3 protein collapse into an entry with the most common genes and DNA. TCRdb's processing, not the study's, gives the V and J calls here. This sample holds fewer than 600,000 distinct CDR3 sequences; 13% to 15% were observed only once. Around 14% of the sample is held by the ten biggest clonotypes.

The sample was blood. This receptor was taken from a woman between 35 and 50 years old with Graves' hyperthyroidism. The chain is made from TRBV20-1 and TRBJ2-2; TRBD2 is a weak D gene call, 7 bases matching. This receptor carries the CDR3 CSAYPSRGAHPGELFF. The DNA is as follows: TGCAGTGCCTACCCCTCTCGGGGGGCGCATCCCGGGGAGCTGTTTTTT.